This note documents a single T cell receptor (beta chain) sequence. Clones were read by immunoSEQ multiplex PCR, and TCRdb kept only the in-frame ones, dropping some. The sample yields over 100,000 clones, 85% to 95% seen once. This sample is drawn from a study of OX40 agonist ivuxolimab in advanced cancers. The V gene end was trimmed by 0 bases and the J gene end by 4 bases; junction bases not matched to a gene: 7. This CDR3 is built from 16 residues. CDR1 and CDR2 (germline): SGHRS, YFSETQ. This sample comprised CD4+ or CD8+ T cells sorted from blood, obtained in a trial of the OX40 agonist ivuxolimab. V and J are TRBV5-1 and TRBJ2-1; 7 bases agree with TRBD1. The TCR sequence derives from an adult with an advanced solid tumor such as melanoma, head and neck, liver or kidney cancer. The CDR3 DNA is TGCGCCAGCAGCTTGGCCCCACAGGGGAGTTACAATGAGCAGTTCTTC. Amino acids: CASSLAPQGSYNEQFF.